This TCR beta chain comes out of a study of CD8+CD57+ T cells in acquired aplastic anemia. Study at large: Average DNA yield from sorted CD4+ and CD8+ cells was around 3.2 ug. Study-level points and caveats: Patients shared some 30 CD8+ CDR3 sequences with controls.

Patients sequenced had flow cytometry evidence of CD8+CD57+ cell expansion. By the time of blood sampling, patients had still received no therapy. This clonotype has a handful of counts. The antigen remains unidentified. This CDR3 has 13 amino acids. Trimming shortened V by 2 bases and J by 8 bases, and 12 bases separated the two germline ends. Germline V CDR1 and CDR2: LGHDT, YNNKEL (reference sequence). Genomic DNA served as template for TCR beta VDJ and CDR3 profiling. TCRdb independently ran MiXCR on the reads; one entry per CDR3 protein. The sample includes roughly 190,000 distinct CDR3 sequences, 40% to 55% seen only once; the top ten take approximately 9.7%.

The sample taken for sequencing was sorted CD4+, CD8+, or CD8+CD57+ T cells (not recorded which) from PBMCs. This sequence joins TRBV3-1 and TRBJ1-2, with D perhaps TRBD1 (5 bases). This sequence was found in a human donor with aplastic anemia. The CDR3, as DNA: TGTGCCAGCAGCCAAACCTCAGGGAACGGCTACACCTTC. It codes for CASSQTSGNGYTF.